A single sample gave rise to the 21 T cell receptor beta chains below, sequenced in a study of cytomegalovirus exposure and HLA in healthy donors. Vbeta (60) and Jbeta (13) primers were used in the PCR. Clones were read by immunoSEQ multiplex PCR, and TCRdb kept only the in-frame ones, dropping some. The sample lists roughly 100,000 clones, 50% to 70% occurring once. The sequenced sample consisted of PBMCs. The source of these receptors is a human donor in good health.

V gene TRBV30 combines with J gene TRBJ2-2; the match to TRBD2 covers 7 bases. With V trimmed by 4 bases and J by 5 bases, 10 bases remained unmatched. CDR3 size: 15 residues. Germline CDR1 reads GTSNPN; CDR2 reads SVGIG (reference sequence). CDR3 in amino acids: CAWMGEGMYTGELFF. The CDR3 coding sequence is TGTGCCTGGATGGGGGAGGGCATGTATACCGGGGAGCTGTTTTTT.

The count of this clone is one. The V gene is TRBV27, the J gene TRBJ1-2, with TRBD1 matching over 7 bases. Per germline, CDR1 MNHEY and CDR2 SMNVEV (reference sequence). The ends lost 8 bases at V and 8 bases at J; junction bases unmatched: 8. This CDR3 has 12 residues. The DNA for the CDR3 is TGTGCCAGCTACAGGGGCGGTTACGGCTACACCTTC. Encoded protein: CASYRGGYGYTF.

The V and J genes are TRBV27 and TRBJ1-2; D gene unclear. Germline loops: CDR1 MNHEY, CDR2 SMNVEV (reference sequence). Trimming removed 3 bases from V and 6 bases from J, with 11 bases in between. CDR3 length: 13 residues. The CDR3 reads CASSLWSGNGYTF. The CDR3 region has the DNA TGTGCCAGCAGTTTGTGGTCCGGGAATGGCTACACCTTC.

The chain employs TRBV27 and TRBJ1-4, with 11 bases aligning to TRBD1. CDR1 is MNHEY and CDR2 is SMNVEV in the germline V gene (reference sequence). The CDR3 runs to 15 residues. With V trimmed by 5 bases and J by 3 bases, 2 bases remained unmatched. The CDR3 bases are TGTGCCAGCAGTGGACAGGGGGCGTCTAATGAAAAACTGTTTTTT. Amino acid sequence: CASSGQGASNEKLFF.

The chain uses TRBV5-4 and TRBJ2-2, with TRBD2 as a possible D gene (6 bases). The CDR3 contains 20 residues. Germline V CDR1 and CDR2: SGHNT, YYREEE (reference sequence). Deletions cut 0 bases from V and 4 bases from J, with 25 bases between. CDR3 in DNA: TGTGCCAGCAGCTTGGAGCGGGCAGGGAAAGCGGAGGCGATCACCGGGGAGCTGTTTTTT. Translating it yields CASSLERAGKAEAITGELFF.

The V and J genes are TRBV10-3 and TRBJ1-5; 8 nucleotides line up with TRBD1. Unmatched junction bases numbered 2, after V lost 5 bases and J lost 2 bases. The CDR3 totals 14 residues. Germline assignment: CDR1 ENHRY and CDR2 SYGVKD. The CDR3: CAISIQGGNQPQHF. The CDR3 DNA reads TGTGCCATCAGTATACAGGGGGGCAATCAGCCCCAGCATTTT.

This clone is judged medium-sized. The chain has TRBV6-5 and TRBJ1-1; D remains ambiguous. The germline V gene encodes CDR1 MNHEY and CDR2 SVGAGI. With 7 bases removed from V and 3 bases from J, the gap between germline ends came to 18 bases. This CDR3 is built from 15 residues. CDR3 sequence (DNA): TGTGCCAGCACCCTCGGGCCGGGGAGGTACACTGAAGCTTTCTTT. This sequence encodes CASTLGPGRYTEAFF.

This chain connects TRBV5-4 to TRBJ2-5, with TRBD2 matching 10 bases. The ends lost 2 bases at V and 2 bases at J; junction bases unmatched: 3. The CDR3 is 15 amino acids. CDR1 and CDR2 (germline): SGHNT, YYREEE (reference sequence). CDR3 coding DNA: TGTGCCAGCAGCTTCCGGACTAGCGGACAAGAGACCCAGTACTTC. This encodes CASSFRTSGQETQYF.

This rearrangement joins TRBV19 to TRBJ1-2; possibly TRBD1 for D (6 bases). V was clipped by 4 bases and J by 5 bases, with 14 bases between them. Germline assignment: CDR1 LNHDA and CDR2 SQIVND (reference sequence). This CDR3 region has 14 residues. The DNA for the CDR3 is TGTGCCAGTAGTACCAGGGACAATCGTTATGGCTACACCTTC. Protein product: CASSTRDNRYGYTF.

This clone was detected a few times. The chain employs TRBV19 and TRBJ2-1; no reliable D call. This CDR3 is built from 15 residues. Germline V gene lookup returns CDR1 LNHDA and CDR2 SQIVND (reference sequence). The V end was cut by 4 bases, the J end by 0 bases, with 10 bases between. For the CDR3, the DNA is TGTGCCAGTAGTACGTCTGTCAGCTCCTACAATGAGCAGTTCTTC. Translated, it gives CASSTSVSSYNEQFF.

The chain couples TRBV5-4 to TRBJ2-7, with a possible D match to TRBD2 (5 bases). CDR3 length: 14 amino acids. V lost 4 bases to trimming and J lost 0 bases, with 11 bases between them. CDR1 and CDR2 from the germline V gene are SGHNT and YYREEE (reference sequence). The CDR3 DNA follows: TGTGCCAGCAGCCCAGAAACTAGCTCCTACGAGCAGTACTTC. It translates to CASSPETSSYEQYF.

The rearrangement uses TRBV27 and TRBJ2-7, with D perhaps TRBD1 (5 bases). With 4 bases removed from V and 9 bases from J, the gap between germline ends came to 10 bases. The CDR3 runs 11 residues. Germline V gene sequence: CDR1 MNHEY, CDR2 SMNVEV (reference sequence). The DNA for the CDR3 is TGTGCCAGCAGTTCAGGGTGGGGGCAGTACTTC. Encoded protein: CASSSGWGQYF.

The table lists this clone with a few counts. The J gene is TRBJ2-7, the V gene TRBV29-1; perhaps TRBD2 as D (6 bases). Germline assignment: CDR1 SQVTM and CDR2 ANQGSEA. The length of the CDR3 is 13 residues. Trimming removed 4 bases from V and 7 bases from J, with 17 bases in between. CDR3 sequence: CSVAGGLASEQYF. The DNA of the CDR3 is TGCAGCGTTGCAGGAGGGCTAGCAAGTGAGCAGTACTTC.

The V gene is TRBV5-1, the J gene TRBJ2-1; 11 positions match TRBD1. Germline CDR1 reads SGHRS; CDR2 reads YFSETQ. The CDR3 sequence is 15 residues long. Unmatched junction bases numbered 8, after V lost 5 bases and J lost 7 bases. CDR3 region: CASRTGTGGGNEQFF. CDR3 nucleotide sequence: TGCGCCAGCAGAACCGGGACAGGGGGAGGAAATGAGCAGTTCTTC.

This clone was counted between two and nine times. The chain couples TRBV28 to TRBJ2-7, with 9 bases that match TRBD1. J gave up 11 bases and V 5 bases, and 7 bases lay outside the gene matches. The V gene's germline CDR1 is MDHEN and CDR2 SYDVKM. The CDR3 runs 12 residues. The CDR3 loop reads CASSTLRDREYF. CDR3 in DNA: TGTGCCAGCAGTACACTCCGGGACAGGGAGTACTTC.

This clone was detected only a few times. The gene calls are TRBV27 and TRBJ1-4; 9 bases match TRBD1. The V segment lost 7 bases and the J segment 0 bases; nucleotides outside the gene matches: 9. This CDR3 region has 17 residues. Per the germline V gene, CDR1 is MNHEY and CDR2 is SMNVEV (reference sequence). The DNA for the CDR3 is TGTGCCAGCACCTCTCGGACAGGGGTTGCAACTAATGAAAAACTGTTTTTT. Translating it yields CASTSRTGVATNEKLFF.

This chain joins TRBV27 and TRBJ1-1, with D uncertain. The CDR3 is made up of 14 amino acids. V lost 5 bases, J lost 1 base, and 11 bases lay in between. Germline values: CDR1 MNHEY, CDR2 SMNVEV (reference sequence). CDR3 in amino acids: CASSLLGANTEAFF. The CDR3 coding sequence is TGTGCCAGCAGTCTACTGGGAGCGAACACTGAAGCTTTCTTT.

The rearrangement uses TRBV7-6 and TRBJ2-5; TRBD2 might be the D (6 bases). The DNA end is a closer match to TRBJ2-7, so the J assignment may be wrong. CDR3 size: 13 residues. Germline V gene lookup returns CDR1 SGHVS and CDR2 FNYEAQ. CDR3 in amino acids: CASSLVSGDEQYF. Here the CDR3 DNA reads TGTGCCAGCAGCTTAGTATCGGGGGACGAGCAGTACTTC.

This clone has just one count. CDR3 bases: TGTGCCAGCAGTCCCTTAGGACTAGCGGGAGGGAGAACAAGCTCCTACAATGAGCAGTTCTTC. Translation: CASSPLGLAGGRTSSYNEQFF. The chain couples TRBV28 to TRBJ2-1; 15 bases agree with TRBD2. The V gene end was trimmed by 5 bases and the J gene end by 0 bases; junction bases not matched to a gene: 14. CDR1 and CDR2 from the germline V gene are MDHEN and SYDVKM. The CDR3 extends over 21 amino acids. Looking up the rest from reference TRBV28 and TRBJ2-1 gives the full variable domain: DVKVTQSSRYLVKRTGEKVFLECVQDMDHENMFWYRQDPGLGLRLIYFSYDVKMKEKGDIPEGYSVSREKKERFSLILESASTNQTSMYLCASSPLGLAGGRTSSYNEQFFGPGTRLTVL.

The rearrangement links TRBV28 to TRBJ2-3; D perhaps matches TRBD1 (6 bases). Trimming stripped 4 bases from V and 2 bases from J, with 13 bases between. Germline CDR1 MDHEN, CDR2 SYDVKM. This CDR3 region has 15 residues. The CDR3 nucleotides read TGTGCCAGCAGTTCAGGGGCGGACCCCACAGATACGCAGTATTTT. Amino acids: CASSSGADPTDTQYF.

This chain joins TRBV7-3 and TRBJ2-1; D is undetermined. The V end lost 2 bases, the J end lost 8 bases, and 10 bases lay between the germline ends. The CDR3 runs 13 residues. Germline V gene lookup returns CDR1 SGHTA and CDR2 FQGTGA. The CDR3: CASSLLRVDEQFF. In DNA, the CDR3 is TGTGCCAGCAGCTTACTTCGGGTGGATGAGCAGTTCTTC.